This record covers a single T cell receptor beta chain. The data belong to a study of blood T cell repertoires in COVID-19. Study at large: From the United States, Italy and Spain came samples of acute and convalescent COVID-19. The cDNA or gDNA used as material had been derived from T cells, B-cell-depleted T cells, or PBMCs.

The V end was cut by 1 base, the J end by 7 bases, with 17 bases between. From germline, CDR1 is SGHRS and CDR2 YFSETQ. The CDR3 consists of 16 residues. Authors' methods: Reference gene primers were amplified, and this amplification served to estimate nucleated cell counts. Profiling relied on immunoSEQ multiplex PCR, and the TCRdb table lists in-frame clones only, not all of them. V and J calls plus clone size are reproduced from that table; the DNA served to infer D and trimming. The sample yields fewer than 650,000 clones, roughly 89% seen once. The TCR originated in a woman aged 45 to 65 with COVID-19, enrolled during active disease. The sequenced material came from peripheral blood. The rearrangement uses TRBV5-1 and TRBJ2-2; the D gene is possibly TRBD1 (6 bases). The CDR3 region is CASSLPTGSGGGELFF. The CDR3 nucleotides are TGCGCCAGCAGCTTGCCCACAGGGTCCGGTGGCGGGGAGCTGTTTTTT.